This TCR beta chain was identified in a study of blood T cell dynamics during melanoma immunotherapy. Study-wide results and caveats: Whether repertoire-driving clones were melanoma-specific could not be determined.

Method: immunoSEQ multiplex PCR; TCRdb's copy keeps in-frame clones and lacks some. The sample carries a few thousand clones, around 88% recorded once. The time point denotes: pre-treatment baseline. Blood was drawn before treatment and at week 3 after checkpoint blockade. Turning to this clone: Antigen: not known.

The starting material was blood, obtained from a patient treated with checkpoint blockade. This clonotype was obtained from a human donor with melanoma.

Here the CDR3 DNA reads TGTGCCCTAAAATCCCCAGCTCGTTGGGGCACTGAAGCTTTCTTT. This encodes CALKSPARWGTEAFF. This chain joins TRBV6-6 and TRBJ1-1; D is ambiguous. The V end was cut by 11 bases, the J end by 4 bases, with 23 bases between. The CDR3 is 15 residues long. Germline V gene data show CDR1 as MNHNY and CDR2 as SVGAGI (reference sequence).